This T cell receptor (beta chain) came from a study of T cells in Graves' hyperthyroidism and ophthalmopathy. There were TCR beta CDR3 regions amplified from RNA transcripts. The study used the HTBI primer set for a first-round RT-PCR of the TCR CDR3. MiXCR, applied by TCRdb to the multiplex PCR reads, yields one record per CDR3 protein. Here the sample spans 400,000 to 550,000 distinct CDR3 sequences, around 14% being singletons. This CDR3 region has 13 residues. Trimming stripped 6 bases from V and 4 bases from J, with 15 bases between. Germline CDR1 reads SQVTM; CDR2 reads ANQGSEA. Diagnostic assessment was based on clinical symptoms, serum thyroxine and TRAb, thyroid ultrasound and orbital computed tomography. This clonotype was recorded many times. What it binds is unknown. General study results and limits: Ophthalmopathy prediction by the model preceded onset by a median about 6.5 months. Expanded thyroid clonotypes (above 0.001) were mostly also found in blood.

The J gene is TRBJ2-5, the V gene TRBV29-1; a possible D gene is TRBD1 (5 bases). This TCR came from a woman aged 18-29 years with Graves' hyperthyroidism. The sample consisted of blood. In DNA form, the CDR3 reads TGCAGCGTCGCCGAAGGGGCCAGAGAGACCCAGTACTTC. It yields the protein CSVAEGARETQYF.